These 25 T cell receptor beta chains originate from one sample sequenced in a study of cytomegalovirus exposure and HLA in healthy donors. Use of 60 Vbeta and 13 Jbeta primers characterized the PCR. The table came from immunoSEQ multiplex PCR; TCRdb's copy has only in-frame clones and leaves some out. Of some 190,000 clones listed, approximately 86% are singletons. Sequencing input: PBMCs. These TCRs come from a woman aged 25 to 45 in good health and CMV-seronegative.

The chain combines TRBV19 with TRBJ1-3; D is perhaps TRBD1 (5 bases). Germline V gene data show CDR1 as LNHDA and CDR2 as SQIVND (reference sequence). V was shortened by 8 bases and J by 1 base, with 6 bases between the two germline ends. CDR3 length: 12 amino acids. The CDR3 DNA reads TGTGCCAGTGGGGGGTCTGGAAACACCATATATTTT. This gives the protein CASGGSGNTIYF. Filled out from reference TRBV19 and TRBJ1-3, the complete variable domain reads DGGITQSPKYLFRKEGQNVTLSCEQNLNHDAMYWYRQDPGQGLRLIYYSQIVNDFQKGDIAEGYSVSREKKESFPLTVTSAQKNPTAFYLCASGGSGNTIYFGEGSWLTVV.

V and J are TRBV18 and TRBJ2-7, with D perhaps TRBD1 (5 bases). Looked up from germline, CDR1 is KGHSH and CDR2 is LQKENI. This CDR3 spans 16 amino acids. Trimming pared 3 bases from V and 0 bases from J, leaving 15 bases between. CDR3 region: CASSPAGQHSSYEQYF. The DNA for the CDR3 is TGTGCCAGCTCACCGGCAGGACAACATTCCTCCTACGAGCAGTACTTC.

J is TRBJ2-1 and V is TRBV5-1; 9 bases fit TRBD1. Trimming removed 3 bases from V and 6 bases from J; junction bases left unmatched: 4. The CDR3 has 14 amino acids. Germline CDR1 and CDR2: SGHRS and YFSETQ. In DNA form, the CDR3 reads TGCGCCAGCAGCTGGGGACAGGGCGCCAATGAGCAGTTCTTC. Amino acids: CASSWGQGANEQFF. The full variable domain, completed using reference TRBV5-1 and TRBJ2-1, is KAGVTQTPRYLIKTRGQQVTLSCSPISGHRSVSWYQQTPGQGLQFLFEYFSETQRNKGNFPGRFSGRQFSNSRSEMNVSTLELGDSALYLCASSWGQGANEQFFGPGTRLTVL.

The genes are TRBV5-1 and TRBJ2-3; D perhaps matches TRBD2 (6 bases). V lost 3 bases to trimming and J lost 1 base, with 15 bases between them. CDR1 is SGHRS, CDR2 YFSETQ, per germline. The CDR3 length is 16 residues. The CDR3 loop reads CASSSRVQRGTDTQYF. The CDR3 nucleotides read TGCGCCAGCAGCTCGAGAGTCCAGCGGGGCACAGATACGCAGTATTTT.

The V call is TRBV4-1, the J call TRBJ1-1, with no clear D. The CDR3 loop spans 14 amino acids. Trimming shortened V by 1 base and J by 1 base, and 7 bases separated the two germline ends. Germline CDR1 is MGHRA and CDR2 is YSYEKL. The CDR3 nucleotides read TGCGCCAGCAGCCAAGTGGCAACGAACACTGAAGCTTTCTTT. Amino acids: CASSQVATNTEAFF.

The chain is built from TRBV20-1 and TRBJ2-5; no clear D gene. Trimming cost V 6 bases and J 2 bases, with 4 bases left between them. The CDR3 length is 10 residues. The germline V gene encodes CDR1 DFQATT and CDR2 SNEGSKA (reference sequence). CDR3 in amino acids: CSASQETQYF. The CDR3 coding sequence is TGCAGTGCGTCACAAGAGACCCAGTACTTC.

The V call is TRBV7-2, the J call TRBJ2-1; D might be TRBD1 (6 bases). The CDR3 sequence is 13 residues long. Trimming pared 5 bases from V and 10 bases from J, leaving 15 bases between. Germline V CDR1 and CDR2: SGHTA, FQGNSA. This chain's CDR3 is CASSPSRGREQFF. In nucleotides, the CDR3 is TGTGCCAGCAGCCCCAGCAGGGGAAGGGAGCAGTTCTTC.

The genes are TRBV19 and TRBJ1-1; TRBD1 matches at 10 bases. Trimming took 7 bases from V and 0 from J; bases not matched to a gene: 11. The CDR3 sequence is 17 residues long. Germline loops: CDR1 LNHDA, CDR2 SQIVND (reference sequence). The DNA of the CDR3 is TGTGCCAGTACCACCCGGGACAGGGGTTTTTTGAACACTGAAGCTTTCTTT. Protein sequence: CASTTRDRGFLNTEAFF.

The genes are TRBV4-2 and TRBJ2-5; 8 bases map to TRBD2. V shed 1 base and J 5 bases; nucleotides not matched to a gene: 6. CDR1 and CDR2 from the germline V gene are LGHNA and YNFKEQ. This CDR3 comprises 15 residues. The CDR3 region has the DNA TGTGCCAGCAGCCAAGCAAGCGGGAGTGACGAGACCCAGTACTTC. Amino acids: CASSQASGSDETQYF.

This clone was picked up one time. This chain links TRBV6-1 with TRBJ1-1; 7 bases are shared with TRBD1. J was trimmed by 3 bases and V by 6 bases; bases with no gene match: 10. The CDR3 spans 15 residues. Germline V CDR1 and CDR2: MNHNS, SASEGT. The CDR3 nucleotides read TGTGCCAGCAGGCCCCAGGGGGAGTTCTACACTGAAGCTTTCTTT. This sequence encodes CASRPQGEFYTEAFF.

V is TRBV25-1 and J is TRBJ2-1; 10 bases line up with TRBD2. V dropped 8 bases and J dropped 7; count of bases not matched to a gene: 11. Germline values: CDR1 MGHDK, CDR2 SYGVNS. CDR3 size: 15 residues. Here the CDR3 DNA reads TGTGCCAGCGCTCGGGTCCTAGCGGGAGATAATGAGCAGTTCTTC. Translation: CASARVLAGDNEQFF.

This clone has just one count. The J gene is TRBJ2-5, the V gene TRBV5-6, with 7 bases that match TRBD1. CDR1 is SGHDT, CDR2 YYEEEE, per germline. The CDR3 is made up of 13 amino acids. V lost 2 bases and J lost 4; bases outside the gene matches: 2. CDR3 protein: CASSLTGVETQYF. The CDR3 DNA follows: TGTGCCAGCAGCTTAACAGGGGTAGAGACCCAGTACTTC.

Here the CDR3 DNA reads TGTGCCAGCAGTCTCCAGCCTCGAGGTGTTGAGCAGTTCTTC. Protein: CASSLQPRGVEQFF. This sequence joins TRBV28 and TRBJ2-1; D gene ambiguous. The CDR3 runs 14 residues. V lost 5 bases and J 9 bases, leaving 17 bases between the germline ends. Germline CDR1 MDHEN, CDR2 SYDVKM.

The CDR3 loop reads CASSVQGRLGYTF. CDR3 bases: TGTGCCAGCAGCGTACAGGGGAGGTTGGGCTACACCTTC. This rearrangement joins TRBV2 to TRBJ1-2; the match to TRBD1 covers 7 bases. Germline V gene lookup returns CDR1 SNHLY and CDR2 FYNNEI. Trimming at V came to 6 bases and at J to 8 bases, leaving 9 bases not matched to a gene. The CDR3 sequence is 13 residues long.

The V and J genes are TRBV5-1 and TRBJ2-7; tentatively, D is TRBD2 (6 bases). This CDR3 has 15 residues. V shed 2 bases and J shed 2 bases, with 14 bases lying between them. Germline CDR1 and CDR2: SGHRS and YFSETQ. The CDR3 protein is CASSLGLPSAYEQYF. As DNA, the CDR3 is TGCGCCAGCAGCTTAGGACTACCCTCAGCCTACGAGCAGTACTTC.

V gene TRBV7-9 combines with J gene TRBJ1-1, with a tentative D call TRBD1 (5 bases). Trimming took off 4 bases at V and 1 base at J, with 7 bases between the two ends. This CDR3 is 13 amino acids long. Germline CDR1 is SEHNR and CDR2 is FQNEAQ (reference sequence). The CDR3 nucleotides read TGTGCCAGCAGCTACGGGGGGAACACTGAAGCTTTCTTT. Translating gives CASSYGGNTEAFF.

The chain recombines TRBV7-9 with TRBJ2-7, with D possibly matching TRBD1 (6 bases). V lost 1 base and J lost 5, with 15 bases in between. This CDR3 is 15 amino acids long. CDR1 is SEHNR and CDR2 is FQNEAQ in the germline V gene (reference sequence). CDR3 amino acids: CASSLDKGHTHEQYF. DNA for the CDR3: TGTGCCAGCAGCTTAGATAAGGGACACACCCACGAGCAGTACTTC. The full variable domain, completed using reference TRBV7-9 and TRBJ2-7, is DTGVSQNPRHKITKRGQNVTFRCDPISEHNRLYWYRQTLGQGPEFLTYFQNEAQLEKSRLLSDRFSAERPKGSFSTLEIQRTEQGDSAMYLCASSLDKGHTHEQYFGPGTRLTVT.

The rearrangement links TRBV6-5 to TRBJ2-2; possible D gene TRBD2, 5 bases. This CDR3 is 15 amino acids long. Germline V gene sequence: CDR1 MNHEY, CDR2 SVGAGI. Between the trimmed V and J ends, which lost 5 bases and 7 bases, there was a span of 17 bases. CDR3 sequence reads: CASSPREGLIGELFF. As DNA, the CDR3 is TGTGCCAGCAGTCCACGGGAAGGGTTGATCGGGGAGCTGTTTTTT.

This rearrangement joins TRBV28 to TRBJ2-5; a possible D gene is TRBD2 (5 bases). The CDR3 is made up of 14 amino acids. Germline-derived CDR1 and CDR2 are MDHEN and SYDVKM. The germline V and J ends were trimmed by 3 bases and 1 base, with 9 bases remaining between them. The DNA for the CDR3 is TGTGCCAGCAGTTTTCCCGGGATCCAAGAGACCCAGTACTTC. Translation: CASSFPGIQETQYF.

The chain links TRBV15 to TRBJ1-3, with 7 bases aligning to TRBD1. This CDR3 has 15 amino acids. CDR1 is LNHNV and CDR2 is YYDKDF in the germline V gene (reference sequence). Germline trimming cut 0 bases from V and 4 bases from J; bases unmatched to any gene: 3. CDR3 protein: CATSRDRGAGNTIYF. The CDR3 bases are TGTGCCACCAGCAGAGACAGGGGGGCCGGAAACACCATATATTTT.

The chain has TRBV9 and TRBJ2-1, with TRBD1 identical over 9 bases. The CDR3 extends over 16 amino acids. V lost 3 bases to trimming and J lost 4 bases; unmatched junction nucleotides: 8. CDR1 is SGDLS and CDR2 is YYNGEE in the germline V gene. The CDR3 DNA reads TGTGCCAGCAGCGCCTACAGGACAGGGGCATACAATGAGCAGTTCTTC. Translation gives CASSAYRTGAYNEQFF.

The chain combines TRBV5-5 with TRBJ2-7; 7 bases are a match to TRBD1. Trimming at V came to 0 bases and at J to 6 bases, leaving 3 bases not matched to a gene. Germline V gene sequence: CDR1 SGHKS, CDR2 YYEKEE (reference sequence). The CDR3 runs 13 residues. The CDR3 DNA is TGTGCCAGCAGCTTGGACAGGGGTGGCGAGCAGTACTTC. Protein product: CASSLDRGGEQYF.

The gene calls are TRBV6-5 and TRBJ1-1, with D maybe TRBD1 (6 bases). The germline gives CDR1 MNHEY, CDR2 SVGAGI. V shed 8 bases and J shed 0 bases, with 13 bases lying between them. CDR3 length equals 14 residues. The CDR3 protein is CASRTGTLNTEAFF. The CDR3 DNA is TGTGCCAGCCGCACAGGGACCTTGAACACTGAAGCTTTCTTT.

The V gene is TRBV5-6, the J gene TRBJ2-1; D is perhaps TRBD2 (7 bases). Germline V CDR1 and CDR2: SGHDT, YYEEEE. The CDR3 is made up of 18 amino acids. V gave up 6 bases and J gave up 7 bases, with 29 bases separating them. The CDR3 DNA is TGTGCCAGCAAACCCCCCGAGGCGGGGGCTTTAGGGGGAAATGAGCAGTTCTTC. This encodes CASKPPEAGALGGNEQFF.

The chain recombines TRBV4-2 with TRBJ2-3, with 9 bases identical to TRBD2. Unmatched junction bases numbered 15, after V lost 1 base and J lost 4 bases. The CDR3 is made up of 19 amino acids. Germline CDR1 LGHNA, CDR2 YNFKEQ. The CDR3: CASSQALHIAGAGSDTQYF. In DNA form, the CDR3 reads TGTGCCAGCAGCCAAGCCCTCCACATAGCGGGGGCCGGATCAGATACGCAGTATTTT.